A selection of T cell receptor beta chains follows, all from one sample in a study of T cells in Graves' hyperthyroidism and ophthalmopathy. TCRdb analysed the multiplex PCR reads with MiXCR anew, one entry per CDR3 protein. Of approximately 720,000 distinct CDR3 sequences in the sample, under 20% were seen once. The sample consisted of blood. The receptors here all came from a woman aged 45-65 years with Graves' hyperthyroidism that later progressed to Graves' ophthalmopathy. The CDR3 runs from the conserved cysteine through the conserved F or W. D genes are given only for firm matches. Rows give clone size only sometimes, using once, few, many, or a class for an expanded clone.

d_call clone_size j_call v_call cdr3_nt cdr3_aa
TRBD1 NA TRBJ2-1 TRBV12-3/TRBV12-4 TGTGCCAGCAGTGTTACAGGGGCCTCCTACAATGAGCAGTTCTTC CASSVTGASYNEQFF
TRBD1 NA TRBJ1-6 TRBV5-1 TGCGCCAGCAGCCCGCCGGGACAGGGTGTCAATTCACCCCTCCACTTT CASSPPGQGVNSPLHF
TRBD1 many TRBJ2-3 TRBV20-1 TGCAGTGCCGCGAAGGGGGCTCCGAGCACAGATACGCAGTATTTT CSAAKGAPSTDTQYF
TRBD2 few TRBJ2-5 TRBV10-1 TGCGCCAGCAGTGATGCTCCGGGACTAGCCGAAGAGACCCAGTACTTC CASSDAPGLAEETQYF
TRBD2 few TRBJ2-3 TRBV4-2 TGTGCCAGCAGCCACTGGACTAGCGGGGATCCCACAGATACGCAGTATTTT CASSHWTSGDPTDTQYF
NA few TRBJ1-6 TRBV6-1 TGTGCCAGCAGTCCCCCCTCGAGGAATTCACCCCTCCACTTT CASSPPSRNSPLHF
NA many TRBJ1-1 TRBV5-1 TGCGCCAGCAGCCCCCTTGACATGAACACTGAAGCTTTCTTT CASSPLDMNTEAFF
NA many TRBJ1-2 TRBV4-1 TGCGCCAGCAGCCAACCGGGTTCAAGGCTCTATGGCTACACCTTC CASSQPGSRLYGYTF
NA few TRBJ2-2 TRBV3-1 TGTGCCAGCATGGGTCTTCTTAGTGAAACGAACACCGGGGAGCTGTTTTTT CASMGLLSETNTGELFF
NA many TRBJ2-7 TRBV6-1 TGTGCCAGCAGTCCGGGAGACAGGGCCTACGAGCAGTACTTC CASSPGDRAYEQYF
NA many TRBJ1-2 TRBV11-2 TGTGCCAGCAGCCGGGACGGAAGCTATGGCTACACCTTC CASSRDGSYGYTF
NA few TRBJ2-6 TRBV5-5 TGTGCCAGCAGCTGGCGGGACAGCCCCTCTGGGGCCAACGTCCTGACTTTC CASSWRDSPSGANVLTF
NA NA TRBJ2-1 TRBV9 TGTGCCAGCAGCGGCCAGGGCAGGGTGGATGAGCAGTTCTTC CASSGQGRVDEQFF
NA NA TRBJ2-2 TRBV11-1 TGTGCCAGCAGCTTATCGCGGATTAACACCGGGGAGCTGTTTTTT CASSLSRINTGELFF
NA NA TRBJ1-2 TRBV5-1 TGCGCCAGCAGCCCCGGGGGAAGGGGGAGAAGGAGCTATGGCTACACCTTC CASSPGGRGRRSYGYTF
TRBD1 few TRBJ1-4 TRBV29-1 TGCAGCGTTGAAGATCCGCGACAGGGAGGCGAAAAACTGTTTTTT CSVEDPRQGGEKLFF
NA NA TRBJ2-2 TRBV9 TGTGCCAGCAGCGAACAGGGGAGGACCGGGGAGCTGTTTTTT CASSEQGRTGELFF
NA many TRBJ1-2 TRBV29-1 TGCAGCGTTGAGGAGGGTTCTGGCTACACCTTC CSVEEGSGYTF
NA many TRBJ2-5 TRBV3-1 TGTGCCAGCAGCCGAACAGGGATGGGAGAGACCCAGTACTTC CASSRTGMGETQYF
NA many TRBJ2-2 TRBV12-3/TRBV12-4 TGTGCCAGCAGCCCGGCCGGGGAGCTGTTTTTT CASSPAGELFF
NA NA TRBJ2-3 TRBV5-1 TGCGCCAGCAGCATACGACCGGTCCTGGCAGATACGCAGTATTTT CASSIRPVLADTQYF
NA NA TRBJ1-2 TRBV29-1 TGCAGCGCCACGAGTCGGGGGAACTATGGCTACACCTTC CSATSRGNYGYTF
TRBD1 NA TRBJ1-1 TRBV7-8 TGTGCCAGCAGCCCACGGACAGGGGCCGTTCTCTTT CASSPRTGAVLF
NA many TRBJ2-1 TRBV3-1 TGTGCCAGCAGCCTACAGGATTCTTACAATGAGCAGTTCTTC CASSLQDSYNEQFF
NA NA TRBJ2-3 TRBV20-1 TGCAGTGCCCTGCAGGGGACTAGCACAGATACGCAGTATTTT CSALQGTSTDTQYF
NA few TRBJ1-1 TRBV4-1 TGCGCCAGCAGCCAAGCTGTCCTGAGTATCATGAACACTGAAGCTTTCTTT CASSQAVLSIMNTEAFF
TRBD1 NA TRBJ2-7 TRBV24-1 TGTGCCACCAGTGGCGGCAGGGGGCTTGAGCAGTACTTC CATSGGRGLEQYF
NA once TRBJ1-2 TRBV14 TGTGCCAGCAGCCAAGATGCGACAGCTAAGCATAACTATGGCTACACCTTC CASSQDATAKHNYGYTF
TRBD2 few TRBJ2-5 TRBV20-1 TGCAGTGCTTCTTATTTTAGCGGGGGGGCCGAGGGAGAGACCCAGTACTTC CSASYFSGGAEGETQYF
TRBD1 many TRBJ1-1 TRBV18 TGTGCCAGCTGGCCGACAGGGGGGGAAACTGAAGCTTTCTTT CASWPTGGETEAFF
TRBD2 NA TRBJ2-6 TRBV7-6 TGTGCCAGCAGCTTACCCCCAGACGGGGGGGTAAGTGGGGCCAACGTCCTGACTTTC CASSLPPDGGVSGANVLTF
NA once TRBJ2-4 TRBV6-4 TGTGCCAGTTCTCAGACAGTCAAAAACATTCAGTACTTC CASSQTVKNIQYF
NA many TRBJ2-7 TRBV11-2 TGTGCCAGCAGCTTGGTGGAGACATTCTACGAAGGGCAGTACTTC CASSLVETFYEGQYF
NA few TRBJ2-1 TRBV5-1 TGCGCCAGCAGCTTGCCAAAACAGGGCAGCGAGCAGTTCTTC CASSLPKQGSEQFF
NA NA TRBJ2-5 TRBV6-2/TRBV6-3 TGTGCCAGCAGTTACTCCCGGCCTGGGGAGACCCAGTACTTC CASSYSRPGETQYF
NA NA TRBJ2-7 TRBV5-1 TGCGCCAGCAGCGACCCCCCAGGGTGGGGGCTAAACTACGAGCAGTACTTC CASSDPPGWGLNYEQYF
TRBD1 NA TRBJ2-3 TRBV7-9 TGTGCCAGCAGTTTTCTACCGGGACAGAAATACACAGATACGCAGTATTTT CASSFLPGQKYTDTQYF
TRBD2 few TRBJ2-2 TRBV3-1 TGTGCCAGCAGACAGACTAGCGGGGGGAACACCGGGGAGCTGTTTTTT CASRQTSGGNTGELFF
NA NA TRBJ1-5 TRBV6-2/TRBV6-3 TGTGCCAGCAGTTACGGTATGGATAGCAATCAGCCCCAGCATTTT CASSYGMDSNQPQHF
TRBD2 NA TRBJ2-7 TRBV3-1 TGTGCCAGCAGCCAAATAGTAGGACTAGCGGGGGAGTCCTACGAGCAGTACTTC CASSQIVGLAGESYEQYF
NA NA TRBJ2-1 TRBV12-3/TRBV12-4 TGTGCCAGCAGAACAGGGGAGGTGGAGTACAATGAGCAGTTCTTC CASRTGEVEYNEQFF
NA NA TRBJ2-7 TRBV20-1 TGCAGTGCTAGAGTGGCAGGGGGGGGGCAGTACTTC CSARVAGGGQYF
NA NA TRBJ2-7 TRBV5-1 TGCGCCAGCAGCTTGGTCCAGGACCACTACGAGCAGTACTTC CASSLVQDHYEQYF
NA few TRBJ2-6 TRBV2 TGTGCCAGCAGTGAACCCGGGACACTCTCTGGGGCCAACGTCCTGACTTTC CASSEPGTLSGANVLTF
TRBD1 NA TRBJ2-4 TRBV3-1 TGTGCCAGCAACATGAGCCTCCGGGACAGGGTATTTTTAGCCAAAAACATTCAGTACTTC CASNMSLRDRVFLAKNIQYF
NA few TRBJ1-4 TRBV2 TGTGCCAGCAGTGAAACAGGGTGGGATGAAAAACTGTTTTTT CASSETGWDEKLFF
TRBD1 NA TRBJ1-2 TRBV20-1 TGCAGTGCTAGAGAAGGGGACAGGGAATTTGGGGACTATGGCTACACCTTC CSAREGDREFGDYGYTF
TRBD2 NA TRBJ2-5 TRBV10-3 TGTGCCATCAGTGTATCAGCGGGGGGCCCGGGGACCCAGTACTTC CAISVSAGGPGTQYF
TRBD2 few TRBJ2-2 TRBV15 TGTGCCACCAGCAGACTAGCGGGGGGCCGACGGGGGGCCGGGGAGCTGTTTTTT CATSRLAGGRRGAGELFF
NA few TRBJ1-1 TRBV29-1 TGCAGCGTTCCGGGGCCCGTGAACACTGAAGCTTTCTTT CSVPGPVNTEAFF
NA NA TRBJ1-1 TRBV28 TGTGCCAGCAGTTTGCCCCGGGGTGTTGGCACTGAAGCTTTCTTT CASSLPRGVGTEAFF
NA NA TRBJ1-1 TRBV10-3 TGTGCCATCAGCCGCGCTAACACTGAAGCTTTCTTT CAISRANTEAFF
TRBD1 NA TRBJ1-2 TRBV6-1 TGTGCCAGCAGGGGTACAGGGGTTGGCTACACCTTC CASRGTGVGYTF
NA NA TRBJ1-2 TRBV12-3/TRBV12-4 TGTGCCAGCACCACAACCCGGGCTGAGTTGTATGGCTACACCTTC CASTTTRAELYGYTF
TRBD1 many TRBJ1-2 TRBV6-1 TGTGCCAGCAGTCGGACAGGGAAGCTTGGCTACACCTTC CASSRTGKLGYTF
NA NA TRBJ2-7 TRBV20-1 TGCAGTGCTAGCGGGGAAAACTCCTACGAGCAGTACTTC CSASGENSYEQYF
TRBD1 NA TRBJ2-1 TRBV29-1 TGCAGCGCCCGCCGGACAGGGGGCTACAATGAGCAGTTCTTC CSARRTGGYNEQFF